This T cell receptor (beta chain) derives from a study of blood T cell repertoires in COVID-19 (dated by TCRdb to about 2020). Some background on the complete study: Collaborator samples came from the United States, Italy and Spain and covered acute and convalescent phases of COVID-19. The material from the prospective study consisted of cDNA or gDNA derived from T cells, B-cell-depleted T cells, or PBMCs. Where available, HLA class I and class II types were taken from metadata supplied by the sample provider and were not determined by assay-based typing. Samples came from the ongoing ImmuneRACE study (first 160 participants) plus 1,254 subjects from 6 global collaborators. The dataset comprised deeply sampled blood TCRbeta repertoires from subjects exposed to, actively infected with, or recovered from COVID-19. A freely available public database, intended as a resource for researchers studying the immune response to SARS-CoV-2, is where the repertoires were released. The sample metadata nearly always contained a de-identified subject ID, COVID-19 status, age in years and sex.

V gives up 5 bases and J gives up 3 bases, and the segment between their germline ends measures 19 bases. From its cysteine to its phenylalanine, the CDR3 spans 17 amino acids. The kept DNA is CDR3 alone, 51 bases in frame from the first base. CDR1 and CDR2 are read off the germline V gene (reference sequence) as MNHNY and SVGAGI. Enrolling through a virtual design, the prospective study's participants ranged in age from roughly 18 to 100 years and lived across 20 to 30 United States geographic areas. In the prospective study, cohorts were assigned on the basis of participant-reported clinical history obtained from a screening survey and a study questionnaire. In the prospective study, whole blood, serum and a nasopharyngeal or oropharyngeal swab were collected from each participant by mobile phlebotomists. Participants in the prospective study had the option to provide additional blood draws and questionnaires over a 2-month period. Prospective study blood samples were shipped either frozen or at room temperature before DNA extraction.

Points on this clone: Its antigen remains undetermined. No much larger clone exists at a distance of one base, and base qualities are not known.

Here is what the overall study found, with its caveats: How much clinical and demographic metadata was included differed by source and by participant, and the metadata was provided uncurated.

TCRbeta CDR3 regions were amplified from genomic DNA by means of the immunoSEQ Assay, a bias-controlled multiplex PCR. The original methods were these. The number of nucleated cells in each sample was estimated from the amplification of reference gene primers within the assay. To quantify the absolute abundance of each unique TCRbeta CDR3 rearrangement, sequence reads were collapsed and filtered. For each sample, productive Simpson clonality was calculated as the square root of Simpson's diversity index over productive rearrangements. TCRdb's version of the immuneACCESS table is confined to in-frame rearrangements and falls short of the full clone set. An unresolved V gene accounts for under half of the shortfall where checked; the remainder is of unknown origin. The DNA gave D and trimming, while V, J and clone size come from that table. The sample table holds 130,000 to 150,000 clones, of which 70% to 90% were seen once. 1% to 1.5% of the sample is in the top ten clones.

The sequence came from a young woman with acute COVID-19. The source material was PBMCs or T cells enriched from blood (not recorded which). The rearranged segments are TRBV6-6 and TRBJ2-2; tentative D gene TRBD2, with 5 bases matching. The nucleotide sequence is TGTGCCAGCAGTCCGATCGGACGGGGTGGGGACACCGGGGAGCTGTTTTTT. It encodes CASSPIGRGGDTGELFF.